These T cell receptor beta chains were read from a single sample in a study of blood T cell repertoires in COVID-19. Generated by immunoSEQ multiplex PCR, the TCRdb table keeps only in-frame clones and is missing some. The sample holds under 300,000 clones, roughly 86% seen once. Sample: PBMCs or T cells enriched from blood (not recorded which). These receptors came from a woman aged 55-70 years who had recovered from COVID-19. Each CDR3 is given with its conserved first and last residue. The order of the fields is clone size, V gene, J gene, D gene, CDR3 DNA, CDR3 protein. The D gene is left open where the match is weak. The listing skips clone size in some rows; elsewhere it reads once, few, many or a size class.

>-|TRBV2|TRBJ2-7|-
TGTGCCAGCAGTGGACAGAACTCCTACGAGCAGTACTTC
CASSGQNSYEQYF
>-|TRBV30|TRBJ1-5|TRBD1
TGTGCCTGGGGATTGACAGGGGGCAGTCAGCCCCAGCATTTT
CAWGLTGGSQPQHF
>-|TRBV18|TRBJ1-1|-
TGTGCCAGCTCACCAATAGGACACCAGAACACTGAAGCTTTCTTT
CASSPIGHQNTEAFF
>-|TRBV28|TRBJ2-1|TRBD2
TGTGCCAGCAGTTTATACCAGCGGGAGATCTCCAATGAGCAGTTCTTC
CASSLYQREISNEQFF
>-|TRBV19|TRBJ1-1|-
TGTGCCAGTAGTATAGTCAGTCGGCCCCGGGTTGAAGCTTTCTTT
CASSIVSRPRVEAFF
>few|TRBV24-1|TRBJ1-1|TRBD1
TGTGCCACCAGTGAATCACGGACAGGGAACACTGAAGCTTTCTTT
CATSESRTGNTEAFF
>once|TRBV18|TRBJ2-7|TRBD2
TGTGCCAGCTCAACGGGACTAGCGGCCTACGAGCAGTACTTC
CASSTGLAAYEQYF
>once|TRBV19|TRBJ2-5|TRBD1
TGTGCCAGTAGTATCCAGGGGGAAGGTGAGACCCAGTACTTC
CASSIQGEGETQYF
>-|TRBV3-1/TRBV3-2|TRBJ2-1|-
TGTGCCAGCAGCCTGAACGGGGGGCGGTCCTACAATGAGCAGTTCTTC
CASSLNGGRSYNEQFF
>-|TRBV3-1/TRBV3-2|TRBJ1-6|-
TGTGCCAGCAGCCCCACCCGGGGAATCCCCGCGCTCTCCTATAATTCACCCCTCCACTTT
CASSPTRGIPALSYNSPLHF
>-|TRBV7-2|TRBJ1-5|-
TGTGCCAGCAGCTTAGACTACCGTCAGCCCCAGCATTTT
CASSLDYRQPQHF
>-|TRBV5-1|TRBJ2-1|-
TGCGCCAGCAGCTTAACCCCTCGGGTGAGCTCCTACAATGAGCAGTTCTTC
CASSLTPRVSSYNEQFF
>-|TRBV4-1|TRBJ2-7|-
TGCGCCAGCAGCCAAGGAAAATTGGTGGGAGCCGCCCGCCTGGAGCAGTACTTC
CASSQGKLVGAARLEQYF
>-|TRBV7-9|TRBJ1-2|TRBD1
TGTGCCAGCAGCTCAGGACAGGGCTTATCGGGCTACACCTTC
CASSSGQGLSGYTF
>-|TRBV6-5|TRBJ1-1|-
TGTGCCAGCAGTTTGTACAGGCGCATGAACACTGAAGCTTTCTTT
CASSLYRRMNTEAFF
>-|TRBV7-2|TRBJ1-2|-
TGTGCCAGCAGCCCCTATACAGCTGATGGCTACACCTTC
CASSPYTADGYTF